This is a list of T cell receptor beta chains from one sample in a study of long-term antiretroviral therapy in people with HIV. TCRdb's table, derived via immunoSEQ multiplex PCR, lists solely in-frame clones and lacks some. In the table there are approximately 10,000 clones, about 68% of which are singletons. The sequencing here drew on unsorted PBMCs, taken less than 3.3 years before starting antiretroviral therapy. The origin of the receptors is a man aged 35 to 55 with HIV. Both conserved end residues are part of each CDR3. Fields, in order: D gene, clone size, J gene, V gene, CDR3 protein, CDR3 DNA. The D gene is left open where the match is weak. Part of the rows lack a size; the others show once, few, many or a class for expanded clones.

TRBD1 once TRBJ2-2 TRBV7-2 CASSEGQGTGELFF TGTGCCAGCAGCGAAGGACAGGGAACCGGGGAGCTGTTTTTT
NA NA TRBJ2-7 TRBV11-2 CASSFKGSYEQYF TGTGCCAGCAGCTTTAAGGGTTCATACGAGCAGTACTTC
NA once TRBJ1-2 TRBV15 CATTPAGREFGYTF TGTGCCACCACCCCGGCGGGGCGCGAGTTTGGCTACACCTTC
NA NA TRBJ2-3 TRBV6-6 CASSYTDSTDTQYF TGTGCCAGCAGTTACACCGACAGCACAGATACGCAGTATTTT
NA NA TRBJ1-5 TRBV15 CATSRWGEDSNQPQHF TGTGCCACCAGCAGATGGGGCGAGGATAGCAATCAGCCCCAGCATTTT
TRBD1 NA TRBJ1-2 TRBV28 CASSFRWQGGLGGYTF TGTGCCAGCAGTTTCCGATGGCAGGGGGGATTGGGTGGCTACACCTTC
TRBD2 once TRBJ2-1 TRBV5-5 CASSFRAGANSYNEQFF TGTGCCAGCAGCTTCCGAGCGGGAGCCAACTCCTACAATGAGCAGTTCTTC
NA NA TRBJ2-1 TRBV29-1 CSVGQTSYNEQFF TGCAGCGTTGGACAAACCTCCTACAATGAGCAGTTCTTC
NA NA TRBJ1-5 TRBV2 CASRNSNQPQHF TGTGCCAGCAGAAACAGCAATCAGCCCCAGCATTTT
NA NA TRBJ1-1 TRBV5-1 CASSLGATEAFF TGCGCCAGCAGCTTGGGGGCAACTGAAGCTTTCTTT
NA once TRBJ1-2 TRBV27 CASSLHLITATSSYGYTF TGTGCCAGCAGTTTACATCTCATCACGGCGACATCATCCTATGGCTACACCTTC
NA NA TRBJ1-1 TRBV5-6 CASSLRGAYTEAFF TGTGCCAGCAGCTTGAGGGGGGCTTACACTGAAGCTTTCTTT
TRBD1 few TRBJ1-2 TRBV7-3 CASRGTGEGNYGYTF TGTGCCAGCCGCGGAACAGGGGAAGGGAACTATGGCTACACCTTC
NA NA TRBJ2-2 TRBV2 CASKFNTNTGELFF TGTGCCAGCAAGTTTAACACCAACACCGGGGAGCTGTTTTTT
TRBD2 NA TRBJ2-3 TRBV7-2 CASSSTSVGTDTQYF TGTGCCAGCAGCTCTACTAGCGTAGGCACAGATACGCAGTATTTT
TRBD2 NA TRBJ2-1 TRBV6-1 CASSATSGSYNEQFF TGTGCCAGCAGTGCGACTAGCGGGAGCTACAATGAGCAGTTCTTC
NA once TRBJ1-3 TRBV21-1 CASMPGSAVSSGNTIYF TGTGCCAGCATGCCTGGGAGCGCAGTTAGCTCTGGAAACACCATATATTTT
NA NA TRBJ1-2 TRBV28 CASSLTPGGLVGYTF TGTGCCAGCAGTTTAACCCCTGGAGGGCTTGTGGGCTACACCTTC
NA NA TRBJ2-6 TRBV7-3 CASSPFSGANVLTF TGTGCCAGCAGCCCCTTCTCTGGGGCCAACGTCCTGACTTTC
TRBD2 NA TRBJ2-3 TRBV13 CASGVGGPGDTQYF TGTGCCAGCGGGGTGGGAGGGCCTGGAGATACGCAGTATTTT
NA NA TRBJ2-5 TRBV7-2 CASSSFGGRETQYF TGTGCCAGCAGCTCCTTTGGGGGGAGGGAGACCCAGTACTTC
TRBD1 few TRBJ2-2 TRBV29-1 CSVQRDRNTGELFF TGCAGCGTCCAAAGGGACAGAAACACCGGGGAGCTGTTTTTT
NA NA TRBJ1-1 TRBV30 CAGPGPNTEAFF TGTGCCGGGCCGGGACCTAACACTGAAGCTTTCTTT
NA NA TRBJ1-1 TRBV29-1 CSVVSAGSTEAFF TGCAGCGTTGTTTCAGCAGGGAGCACTGAAGCTTTCTTT
NA NA TRBJ1-3 TRBV15 CATSRVGERGAGNTIYF TGTGCCACCAGCAGAGTAGGGGAGCGCGGGGCTGGAAACACCATATATTTT
NA NA TRBJ1-5 TRBV5-1 CASSLEGLRNQPQHF TGCGCCAGCAGCTTGGAAGGGTTGCGCAATCAGCCCCAGCATTTT
TRBD1 NA TRBJ1-2 TRBV4-2 CASSPGTERTYGYTF TGTGCCAGCAGCCCCGGGACAGAACGAACTTATGGCTACACCTTC
NA once TRBJ2-7 TRBV6-1 CAISPGTQTYEQYF TGTGCCATCTCTCCGGGGACCCAGACCTACGAGCAGTACTTC
NA NA TRBJ2-3 TRBV11-3 CASSLRLTRDTQYF TGTGCCAGCAGCTTACGACTGACCAGAGATACGCAGTATTTT
NA NA TRBJ2-1 TRBV6-5 CASSYSPRFF TGTGCCAGCAGTTACTCGCCCCGGTTCTTC
TRBD2 NA TRBJ2-7 TRBV19 CASSRTGRGSGSYEQYF TGTGCCAGTAGCCGCACCGGGAGGGGTTCGGGCTCCTACGAGCAGTACTTC
TRBD1 NA TRBJ2-1 TRBV7-3 CASGGGTGGYNEQFF TGTGCCAGCGGGGGAGGCACAGGGGGCTACAATGAGCAGTTCTTC
NA NA TRBJ2-1 TRBV9 CASSAVGNEQFF TGTGCCAGCAGCGCGGTGGGGAATGAGCAGTTCTTC
NA once TRBJ1-5 TRBV5-6 CASSLMSDNQPQHF TGTGCCAGCAGCTTGATGAGTGACAATCAGCCCCAGCATTTT
NA NA TRBJ1-2 TRBV10-3 CATPVRNSTGYTF TGTGCCACCCCCGTTCGGAACTCTACTGGCTACACCTTC
TRBD2 NA TRBJ2-7 TRBV5-4 CASSLPSGSSYEQYF TGTGCCAGCAGCTTGCCTAGCGGGAGCTCCTACGAGCAGTACTTC
NA NA TRBJ2-7 TRBV30 CAWSVSGPYEQYF TGTGCCTGGAGTGTATCCGGCCCCTACGAGCAGTACTTC
NA NA TRBJ1-4 TRBV7-8 CASSFTQAAEKLFF TGTGCCAGCAGCTTTACCCAGGCAGCTGAAAAACTGTTTTTT
NA NA TRBJ1-3 TRBV30 CAWSILSGNTIYF TGTGCCTGGAGTATTCTTTCTGGAAACACCATATATTTT
NA NA TRBJ2-6 TRBV19 CASSFNSALGANVLTF TGTGCCAGTAGTTTCAACTCAGCTCTGGGGGCCAACGTCCTGACTTTC
NA NA TRBJ2-3 TRBV19 CASRDLTTDTQYF TGTGCCAGTAGGGACTTAACCACAGATACGCAGTATTTT
NA NA TRBJ2-7 TRBV10-3 CAISDLTDEQYF TGTGCCATCAGTGATTTGACAGACGAGCAGTACTTC
NA NA TRBJ2-7 TRBV5-6 CASSLTGLGYEQYF TGTGCCAGCAGCCTGACAGGTTTGGGCTACGAGCAGTACTTC
NA NA TRBJ1-1 TRBV14 CASSQSGGPNTEAFF TGTGCCAGCAGTCAATCGGGGGGGCCGAACACTGAAGCTTTCTTT
TRBD2 few TRBJ2-7 TRBV28 CASSPLAESSYEQYF TGTGCCAGCAGTCCTCTAGCGGAGAGCTCCTACGAGCAGTACTTC
NA few TRBJ1-2 TRBV27 CASSLSRQSYGYTF TGTGCCAGCAGTTTATCGAGACAGAGCTATGGCTACACCTTC
TRBD2 NA TRBJ2-1 TRBV4-2 CASSQVASGYNEQFF TGTGCCAGCAGCCAAGTTGCTAGCGGATACAATGAGCAGTTCTTC
TRBD1 NA TRBJ1-5 TRBV7-8 CASSQGGFNQPQHF TGTGCCAGCAGCCAGGGGGGGTTCAATCAGCCCCAGCATTTT
NA NA TRBJ1-2 TRBV28 CASRDLGGGDYGYTF TGTGCCAGCAGGGACCTTGGAGGCGGAGACTATGGCTACACCTTC
TRBD1 NA TRBJ2-7 TRBV11-2 CASSSINYRGRYEQYF TGTGCCAGCAGCTCCATAAACTACAGGGGGCGGTACGAGCAGTACTTC
TRBD1 NA TRBJ2-6 TRBV5-1 CASSLSRTGGAGANVLTF TGCGCCAGCAGCTTGTCCCGGACAGGGGGCGCTGGGGCCAACGTCCTGACTTTC
NA NA TRBJ2-3 TRBV4-3 CASSQWLGASTDTQYF TGCGCCAGCAGCCAATGGTTAGGGGCTAGCACAGATACGCAGTATTTT
NA NA TRBJ2-5 TRBV6-5 CASRGPSETQYF TGTGCCAGCAGGGGACCTTCTGAGACCCAGTACTTC
NA NA TRBJ1-1 TRBV5-1 CASSSSVLSGAFF NA
NA NA TRBJ1-1 TRBV6-5 CASSYFPGLNTEAFF TGTGCCAGCAGTTACTTCCCGGGTCTGAACACTGAAGCTTTCTTT
TRBD2 NA TRBJ2-7 TRBV6-1 CASSELAGESYEQYF TGTGCCAGCAGTGAACTAGCGGGAGAGAGCTACGAGCAGTACTTC
NA NA TRBJ2-2 TRBV7-2 CASSLSRGYTGELFF TGTGCCAGCAGCTTATCTAGGGGTTACACCGGGGAGCTGTTTTTT